These T cell receptor beta chains were read from a single sample in a study of shared clonotypes between healthy human individuals. Produced via immunoSEQ multiplex PCR; TCRdb's table is partial and in-frame only. The repertoire has about 1.5 million clones, 95% to 99% of them found once; the top ten carry roughly 0.45%. Sequencing was done on a sample of naive CD4+ T cells sorted from blood. The receptors come from a man aged 30 to 45 in good health. CDR3s include the opening cysteine and the closing phenylalanine or tryptophan. Each record gives: V gene, D gene, clone size, J gene, CDR3 DNA, CDR3 protein. The D gene is left open where the match is weak. For some rows the clone size is stated as once, few or many, or as a class when expanded; others skip it.

TRBV28	-	-	TRBJ2-7	TGTGCCAGCAGTTCCCCGGGGGTAGCCTACGAGCAGTACTTC	CASSSPGVAYEQYF
TRBV28	-	-	TRBJ2-2	TGTGCCAGCAGTTTCGCCTACGAGAACACCGGGGAGCTGTTTTTT	CASSFAYENTGELFF
TRBV7-2	TRBD1	-	TRBJ1-5	TGTGCCAGCAGCTTATATGGACAGGGGAATCAGCCCCAGCATTTT	CASSLYGQGNQPQHF
TRBV18	TRBD2	-	TRBJ2-1	TGTGCCAGTTCCCTCGGGAGGGCCGGGGAGTATGAGCAGTTCTTC	CASSLGRAGEYEQFF
TRBV11-3	TRBD2	-	TRBJ2-1	TGTGCCAGCAGCTTACTAGGCCAGGCCGTGGGTAGCGGGAGTCACAATGAGCAGTTCTTC	CASSLLGQAVGSGSHNEQFF
TRBV5-4	-	-	TRBJ1-2	TGTGCCAGCAGCTTGGATGTAGGCGGGCGGGGTAACTATGGCTACACCTTC	CASSLDVGGRGNYGYTF
TRBV29-1	TRBD1	-	TRBJ1-1	TGCAGCGTTGAAGATTTTGAGGGGGCGGACACTGAAGCTTTCTTT	CSVEDFEGADTEAFF
TRBV10-2	-	-	TRBJ2-7	TGCGCCAGCAGGGCCCCCGGACTGACAACCTACGAGCAGTACTTC	CASRAPGLTTYEQYF
TRBV5-1	-	-	TRBJ2-7	TGCGCCAGCAGTTACCGGTTTGACCGCGAGCAGTACTTC	CASSYRFDREQYF
TRBV4-1	-	-	TRBJ1-3	TGCGCCAGCAGCAGGCAGTCTGGAAACACCATATATTTT	CASSRQSGNTIYF
TRBV7-2	-	-	TRBJ2-7	TGTGCCAGCAGCTCCGGCGGTGGAAGGGCCTACGAGCAGTACTTC	CASSSGGGRAYEQYF
TRBV14	TRBD1	once	TRBJ2-5	TGTGCCAGCAGCCGATTGACAGGGGGCTGGGGAGAGACCCAGTACTTC	CASSRLTGGWGETQYF
TRBV19	TRBD2	-	TRBJ2-2	TGTGCCAGCACCCCCCCCGGGAGGTTGGTCACCGGGGAGCTGTTTTTT	CASTPPGRLVTGELFF
TRBV7-9	-	-	TRBJ1-2	TGTGCCAGCAGCTCCGAAGGCTATGGCTACACCTTC	CASSSEGYGYTF
TRBV11-2	TRBD1	-	TRBJ2-5	TGTGCCAGCAGCTTTACAGGGGCGGGTGGGACCCAGTACTTC	CASSFTGAGGTQYF
TRBV5-8	TRBD2	-	TRBJ2-2	TGTGCCAGCAGCTCCGGGGGGGGACCCAGAACGGCCGGGGAGCTGTTTTTT	CASSSGGGPRTAGELFF
TRBV5-4	TRBD1	-	TRBJ2-6	TGTGCCAGCAGCCTTTCGGACAGGGGCACTGGGGCCAACGTCCTGACTTTC	CASSLSDRGTGANVLTF
TRBV27	-	-	TRBJ2-5	TGTGCCAGCAGTTTAGGGGGGCATGTCCAGTACTTC	CASSLGGHVQYF
TRBV5-1	TRBD1	-	TRBJ1-4	TGCGCCAGCAGCCTCGGGACAGGTCTAAATGAAAAACTGTTTTTT	CASSLGTGLNEKLFF
TRBV10-3	TRBD1	-	TRBJ1-5	TGTGCCATCAGTCCCGGGACAGGGGCGGGGCCCCAGCATTTT	CAISPGTGAGPQHF
TRBV28	-	-	TRBJ1-5	TGTGCCAGCAGTTGGGGTGATAGCAATCAGCCCCAGCATTTT	CASSWGDSNQPQHF
TRBV11-3	-	-	TRBJ1-2	TGTGCCAGCAGGCAACTTTTTAACTATGGCTACACCTTC	CASRQLFNYGYTF
TRBV19	TRBD1	-	TRBJ2-5	TGTGCCAGTAGTATAGGGGGACAGGGGTGGAAGACCCAGTACTTC	CASSIGGQGWKTQYF
TRBV5-1	-	once	TRBJ2-6	TGCGCCAGTAAAGGGGTGGCTGGGGCCAACGTCCTGACTTTC	CASKGVAGANVLTF
TRBV7-3	TRBD1	once	TRBJ2-2	TGTGCCAGCAGCTTAACTCCAGAACGGACAGGGGCCGGGGAGCTGTTTTTT	CASSLTPERTGAGELFF
TRBV5-4	-	-	TRBJ2-5	TGTGCCAGCAGCACAACGGCCTGGGAGACCCAGTACTTC	CASSTTAWETQYF
TRBV7-9	-	-	TRBJ2-1	TGTGCCAGCAGCCCCGGAAAGACTAGTGACGAATACAATGAGCAGTTCTTC	CASSPGKTSDEYNEQFF
TRBV5-8	-	once	TRBJ2-7	TGTGCCAGCAGCTTGGTGGTCGGCTACGAGCAGTACTTC	CASSLVVGYEQYF
TRBV2	-	-	TRBJ2-1	TGTGCCAGCAGTGAAGCTCCTTCCTGGGGCGGACACAATGAGCAGTTCTTC	CASSEAPSWGGHNEQFF
TRBV6-6	TRBD2	-	TRBJ2-7	TGTGCCAGCAGTTACATGGCTAGCGGAAACTACGAGCAGTACTTC	CASSYMASGNYEQYF
TRBV28	-	once	TRBJ2-1	TGTGCCAGCACCACGGTAGCCCAGTCAAGGGATGAGCAGTTCTTC	CASTTVAQSRDEQFF
TRBV5-1	TRBD1	once	TRBJ1-1	TGCGCCAGCAGCTCCGACAGGGGGTCGAACACTGAAGCTTTCTTT	CASSSDRGSNTEAFF
TRBV12-5	-	-	TRBJ2-5	TGTGCTAGTGGTTTGTTACGATTAGGACAAAACCAAGAGACCCAGTACTTC	CASGLLRLGQNQETQYF
TRBV18	-	-	TRBJ2-6	TGTGCCAGCTCACCACTCGGCAGGGAGACCGGGGCCAACGTCCTGACTTTC	CASSPLGRETGANVLTF
TRBV28	TRBD1	once	TRBJ1-4	TGTGCCAGCACTATACAGGGGACGGGTGTTGACCTGTTTTTT	CASTIQGTGVDLFF
TRBV2	-	-	TRBJ2-1	TGTGCCAGCAGCGACTATATCGGAAATGAGCAGTTCTTC	CASSDYIGNEQFF
TRBV30	TRBD2	-	TRBJ2-7	TGTGCCTGGATTACAGCGGGAGGTTACGAGCAGTACTTC	CAWITAGGYEQYF
TRBV7-9	TRBD2	-	TRBJ2-7	TGTGCCAGCAGCCTAGCCATTAAGAGCCTAGCGGAGGACTACGAGCAGTACTTC	CASSLAIKSLAEDYEQYF
TRBV7-8	-	-	TRBJ2-1	TGTGCCAGCAGCTTACTCCTCACGAGCTCCTACAATGAGCAGTTCTTC	CASSLLLTSSYNEQFF
TRBV7-2	-	-	TRBJ2-7	TGTGCCAGCAGCTTGGCCGGGAGCTCCTACGAGCAGTACTTC	CASSLAGSSYEQYF
TRBV15	-	once	TRBJ2-7	TGTGCCACCAGCAGAGACGCCTACGAGCAGTACTTC	CATSRDAYEQYF
TRBV7-6	TRBD2	-	TRBJ2-3	TGTGCCAGCAGCTTAGGTCGAGTCGGACTAGCGGGAGCCCTGCTGGATACGCAGTATTTT	CASSLGRVGLAGALLDTQYF
TRBV7-2	TRBD1	-	TRBJ2-7	TGTGCCAGCAGCCGCCGGGACAGGGGTTGGTACGAGCAGTACTTC	CASSRRDRGWYEQYF
TRBV4-2	-	-	TRBJ2-2	TGTGCCAGCAGCCAAGTTAATGTACGAGGTAGTAAGCTGTTTTTT	CASSQVNVRGSKLFF
TRBV14	-	-	TRBJ2-7	TGTGCCAGAGCAAGTAAGGGTATCCTAACCGAGCAGTACTTC	CARASKGILTEQYF
TRBV18	TRBD2	-	TRBJ2-3	TGTGCCAGCTCACCAAGCAGGACTAGCCTATTCACAGATACGCAGTATTTT	CASSPSRTSLFTDTQYF
TRBV7-9	-	-	TRBJ1-4	TGTGCCAGCCAATGGAAAGAAAAACTGTTTTTT	CASQWKEKLFF
TRBV11-2	TRBD1	-	TRBJ2-7	TGTGCCAGCAGACGCTTTGGGGACAGATCCTACGAGCAGTACTTC	CASRRFGDRSYEQYF
TRBV5-1	TRBD2	-	TRBJ2-1	TGCGCCAGCAGCGGAAACAAGCGGGAGGGCCATTTAATACCCAATGAGCAGTTCTTC	CASSGNKREGHLIPNEQFF
TRBV9	-	-	TRBJ2-1	TGTGCCAGCAGCGTAGTTCCGGTGGCGGGACTCAATGAGCAGTTCTTC	CASSVVPVAGLNEQFF
TRBV7-2	TRBD1	-	TRBJ2-5	TGTGCCAGCGGGCTGACAGGGTGGCAAGAGACCCAGTACTTC	CASGLTGWQETQYF
TRBV7-9	-	once	TRBJ1-3	TGTGCCAGCAGCAATGCAGTTGGCTCTGGAAACACCATATATTTT	CASSNAVGSGNTIYF
TRBV30	-	once	TRBJ2-5	TGTGCCTGGAGTGGGGCCCTCCAAGAGACCCAGTACTTC	CAWSGALQETQYF